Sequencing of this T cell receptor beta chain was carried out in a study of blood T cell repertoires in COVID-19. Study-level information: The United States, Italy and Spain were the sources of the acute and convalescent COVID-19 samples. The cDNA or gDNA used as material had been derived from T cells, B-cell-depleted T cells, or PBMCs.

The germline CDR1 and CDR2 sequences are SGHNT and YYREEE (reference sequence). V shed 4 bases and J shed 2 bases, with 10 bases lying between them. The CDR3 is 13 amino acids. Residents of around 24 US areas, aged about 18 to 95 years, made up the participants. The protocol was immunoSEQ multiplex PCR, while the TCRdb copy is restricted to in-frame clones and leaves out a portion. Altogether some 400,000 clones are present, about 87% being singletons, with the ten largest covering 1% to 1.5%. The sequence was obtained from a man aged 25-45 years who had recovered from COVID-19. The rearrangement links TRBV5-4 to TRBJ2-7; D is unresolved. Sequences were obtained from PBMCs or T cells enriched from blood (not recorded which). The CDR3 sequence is CASSHWQAYEQYF. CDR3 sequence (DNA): TGTGCCAGCAGCCATTGGCAGGCCTACGAGCAGTACTTC. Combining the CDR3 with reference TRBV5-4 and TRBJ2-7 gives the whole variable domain ETGVTQSPTHLIKTRGQQVTLRCSSQSGHNTVSWYQQALGQGPQFIFQYYREEENGRGNFPPRFSGLQFPNYSSELNVNALELDDSALYLCASSHWQAYEQYFGPGTRLTVT.